This TCR beta chain stems from a study of patients and donors after allogeneic stem cell transplantation. V lost 6 bases, J lost 15 bases, and 16 bases stayed unmatched. The CDR3 covers 14 residues. Germline V lookup: CDR1 SNHLY, CDR2 FYNNEI. TCRdb re-derived calls from the RT-PCR reads in MiXCR, one entry per CDR3 protein. The sample comprises roughly 230,000 distinct CDR3 sequences, over 12% of which are singletons, and roughly 10% rests with the top ten. This clonotype was counted between two and nine times. The specimen sequenced was blood, either unsorted or a sorted T cell fraction (not recorded which). The chain carries TRBV2 and TRBJ2-1, with 8 bases lining up with TRBD2. This receptor was taken from a human donor who was either an allogeneic HSCT recipient or a stem cell or donor lymphocyte infusion donor (not recorded which). It is not recorded whose cells these are; they may come from a transplant donor. The CDR3 DNA sequence: TGTGCCAGCAGCGCGACTAGCGAAGAGAGTTTAGGGTTCTTC. Its translation: CASSATSEESLGFF.